The rows below give T cell receptor beta chains drawn from one sample of a study of T cell responses to AZD1222 COVID-19 vaccine. Clones were read by immunoSEQ multiplex PCR, and TCRdb kept only the in-frame ones, dropping some. The data contain fewer than 200,000 clones, 80% to 90% of them seen just once; the ten biggest clones take up roughly 6%. The sequencing here drew on peripheral blood, taken on day 0 of AZD1222 vaccination. The receptors come from an adult in good health. Each CDR3 is given with its conserved first and last residue. Fields, in order: J gene, D gene, clone size, V gene, CDR3 DNA, CDR3 protein. The D gene is left open where the match is weak. A clone size is listed for some rows: how often the clone was seen (once, few, many), or a class if it is expanded.

>TRBJ2-5|.|.|TRBV19
TGTGCCAGTAGTATCGTAGGTGGGCGGGGGCTCCAAGAGACCCAGTACTTC
CASSIVGGRGLQETQYF
>TRBJ1-3|.|.|TRBV5-1
TGCGCCAGCAGCTCGGAGGGCTCTGGAAACACCATATATTTT
CASSSEGSGNTIYF
>TRBJ2-2|.|.|TRBV27
TGTGCCAGCAGTTGGGGCAGGACCTACACCGGGGAGCTGTTTTTT
CASSWGRTYTGELFF
>TRBJ2-7|.|.|TRBV7-2
TGTGCCAGCAGCCCGGGAGGGGGCTTCTACGAGCAGTACTTC
CASSPGGGFYEQYF
>TRBJ1-1|.|.|TRBV5-1
TGCGCCAGCAGCTTGGACAGAATCGCCACTGAAGCTTTCTTT
CASSLDRIATEAFF
>TRBJ2-5|TRBD2|.|TRBV19
TGTGCCAGTAGAAGGACGGGGCTAGCGGGTGGGCAAGAGACCCAGTACTTC
CASRRTGLAGGQETQYF
>TRBJ1-4|.|.|TRBV12-3/TRBV12-4
TGTGCCAGCAGTTTGCGGGGGCTGGACGGTATATTTTTT
CASSLRGLDGIFF
>TRBJ2-7|.|.|TRBV5-4
TGTGCCAGCAGCTTGTCCCCGGACAGCTCCTACGAGCAGTACTTC
CASSLSPDSSYEQYF
>TRBJ2-3|.|.|TRBV5-1
TGCGCCAGCAGCTTGGCAGCAGATACGCAGTATTTT
CASSLAADTQYF
>TRBJ2-7|TRBD1|.|TRBV5-1
TGCGCCAGCAGCTTCGGACAGGGGGCGAATGAGCAGTACTTC
CASSFGQGANEQYF
>TRBJ1-1|.|.|TRBV5-1
TGCGCCAGCAGAGCCAGGGTCGGGATCACTGAAGCTTTCTTT
CASRARVGITEAFF
>TRBJ2-3|.|once|TRBV5-1
TGCGCCAGCAGCTTGTTTCACGGGAGCACAGATACGCAGTATTTT
CASSLFHGSTDTQYF
>TRBJ1-2|TRBD1|.|TRBV5-1
TGCGCCAGCAGCTTGGGACAGGGTGCCTATGGCTACACCTTC
CASSLGQGAYGYTF
>TRBJ2-1|.|.|TRBV28
TGTGCCAGCAGCCAAAACTACGAGCAGTTCTTC
CASSQNYEQFF
>TRBJ2-7|TRBD2|.|TRBV7-2
TGTGCCAGCAGCCCACATACTAGCGGGACCTACGAGCAGTACTTC
CASSPHTSGTYEQYF
>TRBJ1-2|.|.|TRBV5-4
TGTGCCAGCAGCTTGTTAGGTTCAGGGACGAACTATGGCTACACCTTC
CASSLLGSGTNYGYTF
>TRBJ1-3|.|.|TRBV4-2
TGTGCCAGCAGCCAGACCGGGGCGAGCTCTGGAAACACCATATATTTT
CASSQTGASSGNTIYF
>TRBJ1-2|.|.|TRBV28
TGTGCCAGCAGTGGCAACTATGGCTACACCTTC
CASSGNYGYTF
>TRBJ1-2|.|.|TRBV12-3/TRBV12-4
TGTGCCAGCAGTTTGGGACACATCTATGGCTACACCTTC
CASSLGHIYGYTF
>TRBJ2-1|TRBD1|.|TRBV18
TGTGCCAGCTCACTACTGATGGGACAGGGATACAATGAGCAGTTCTTC
CASSLLMGQGYNEQFF
>TRBJ2-7|TRBD2|few|TRBV7-3
TGTGCCAGCAGCTCTGAGACGCAGAGCGGGAGTTACGAGCAGTACTTC
CASSSETQSGSYEQYF
>TRBJ2-5|TRBD2|.|TRBV27
TGTGCCAGCAGTCTGAGCGGGAGGGCCGGAGAGACCCAGTACTTC
CASSLSGRAGETQYF
>TRBJ1-5|.|.|TRBV5-1
TGCGCCAGCAGCCTGGGGGGGGCGGCCTGGGAACCCCAGCATTTT
CASSLGGAAWEPQHF
>TRBJ2-6|.|.|TRBV28
TGTGCTAGTCTGAGGGCAGGGGTATTATTATTATCTGGGGCCAACGTCCTGACTTTC
CASLRAGVLLLSGANVLTF
>TRBJ1-2|.|.|TRBV18
TGTGCCAGCTCACCACAGGAAGAAAGGGGCTACACCTTC
CASSPQEERGYTF
>TRBJ1-1|.|.|TRBV7-2
TGTGCCAGCCAGCTTAGCGGCAGGGTTGGAATACAGAACACTGAAGCTTTCTTT
CASQLSGRVGIQNTEAFF
>TRBJ1-4|.|.|TRBV7-9
TGTGCCAGCAGGGGGGGTACAACTAATGAAAAACTGTTTTTT
CASRGGTTNEKLFF
>TRBJ2-5|.|.|TRBV6-6
TGTGCCAGCAGTTACTCCGAGAGGAAGGGCGAGACCCAGTACTTC
CASSYSERKGETQYF
>TRBJ2-7|.|.|TRBV25-1
TGTGCCAGCAAATCCAGCTACGAGCAGTACTTC
CASKSSYEQYF
>TRBJ1-5|.|.|TRBV10-1
TGCGCCAGCATAAGCGAGGATCGGGGCTTTGGCAATCAGCCCCAGCATTTT
CASISEDRGFGNQPQHF
>TRBJ2-5|TRBD1|once|TRBV3-1/TRBV3-2
TGTGCCAGCAGCCAAGATCTGGGACAGGGTCAAGAGACCCAGTACTTC
CASSQDLGQGQETQYF
>TRBJ1-3|TRBD1|.|TRBV6-5
TGTGCCAGCAGTTACTCGGGACAGGCAAGCAGAAACACCATATATTTT
CASSYSGQASRNTIYF
>TRBJ1-5|.|.|TRBV19
TGTGCCAGTAGTATAGTGGAGGATCAGCCCCAGCATTTT
CASSIVEDQPQHF
>TRBJ1-6|TRBD1|.|TRBV7-2
TGTGCCAGCAGCGTCGGGACAGGGGGGGGGAATTCACCCCTCCACTTT
CASSVGTGGGNSPLHF
>TRBJ1-2|.|.|TRBV6-5
TGTGCCAGCAGCACTGGACAGATTTCCTATGGCTACACCTTC
CASSTGQISYGYTF
>TRBJ2-5|.|.|TRBV7-9
TGTGCCAGCAGCTCCACCGAGGGGATTTCCGAGACCCAGTACTTC
CASSSTEGISETQYF
>TRBJ2-7|.|once|TRBV19
TGTGCCAGTAGTATAGATCTGGTTCGCCGGATCTACGAGCAGTACTTC
CASSIDLVRRIYEQYF
>TRBJ1-5|.|.|TRBV6-6
TGTGCCAGCAGCCCACAGGGTTTTGGCAATCAGCCCCAGCATTTT
CASSPQGFGNQPQHF
>TRBJ1-5|.|.|TRBV19
TGTGCCAGTAGTATAGCCGGGGAAGGCAATCAGCCCCAGCATTTT
CASSIAGEGNQPQHF
>TRBJ1-2|.|once|TRBV7-9
TGTGCCAGCAGCTTAGCGGCAAGGGGCTACACCTTC
CASSLAARGYTF
>TRBJ2-1|.|.|TRBV27
TGTGCCAGCAGAGGATTTGTAGGGGTTCCCAATGAGCAGTTCTTC
CASRGFVGVPNEQFF
>TRBJ2-2|TRBD2|.|TRBV19
TGTGCCAGTAGTTCCTGGAGGACTAGCGGGAAGAACACCGGGGAGCTGTTTTTT
CASSSWRTSGKNTGELFF
>TRBJ1-1|TRBD1|.|TRBV27
TGTGCCAGCAGTTTAGATCGGACAGGGCGGAACACTGAAGCTTTCTTT
CASSLDRTGRNTEAFF
>TRBJ2-4|.|.|TRBV28
TGTGCCAGCAGTTCCCCCCCGTCAGGGAGCCAAAACATTCAGTACTTC
CASSSPPSGSQNIQYF
>TRBJ1-5|.|.|TRBV12-3/TRBV12-4
TGTGCCAGCAGTTTAGTTGCGGGTCAGCCCCAGCATTTT
CASSLVAGQPQHF
>TRBJ1-4|.|.|TRBV3-1/TRBV3-2
TGTGCCAGCAGCTTCACGATCGAGGAAAAACTGTTTTTT
CASSFTIEEKLFF
>TRBJ1-4|TRBD1|once|TRBV10-3
TGTGCCTCCGGGACAGATGGTGAAAAACTGTTTTTT
CASGTDGEKLFF
>TRBJ2-2|.|.|TRBV28
TGTGCCAGCACCCCCGTGGGAACCGGGGAGCTGTTTTTT
CASTPVGTGELFF
>TRBJ2-5|.|.|TRBV18
TGTGCCAGCTCAATCCAGGAAGAGACCCAGTACTTC
CASSIQEETQYF
>TRBJ1-5|.|.|TRBV5-6
TGTGCCAGCAGCTTTAGGGGTGGCGGACAGCCCCAGCATTTT
CASSFRGGGQPQHF
>TRBJ1-2|.|.|TRBV28
TGTGCCAGCAGTGCCGACAGCTATGGCTACACCTTC
CASSADSYGYTF
>TRBJ1-4|.|.|TRBV3-1/TRBV3-2
TGTGCCAGCAGCTTCTGGTCTGAAGTTAATGAAAAACTGTTTTTT
CASSFWSEVNEKLFF
>TRBJ1-4|.|.|TRBV7-9
TGTGCCAGCAGCTTAGGAGGGGTGGCTAATGAAAAACTGTTTTTT
CASSLGGVANEKLFF